Following are 32 T cell receptor beta chains from one sample sequenced in a study of shared clonotypes between healthy human individuals (dated by TCRdb to about 2020). CD8 naive samples were obtained by positive selection for CCR7 among CD45RO-negative cells, yielding a CD45RA+CCR7+ population from which TemRA cells were excluded. The library came from the immunoSEQ multiplex PCR assay. TCRdb obtained this table from immuneACCESS and retained in-frame rearrangements with V and J assigned. These tables miss some clones; where compared with another copy, unresolved V genes account for less than half of the shortfall, and the remainder is unexplained. The sample has about 2 million clones on record, about 95% of them singletons. The top ten clones comprise more than 0.95% of the sample. The sample consisted of naive CD8+ T cells sorted from blood. In light of the paper, this sample's cell subset or site label describes: CD45RA+CCR7+. These receptors were obtained from a man aged 18-30 years in good health.

On this clone itself: Other DNA variants within this sample encode the same CDR3. The chain employs TRBV13 and TRBJ1-1, with D maybe TRBD1 (5 bases). V was clipped by 5 bases and J by 6 bases, with 10 bases between them. CDR3 size: 12 residues. CDR1 and CDR2 (germline): PRHDT, FYEKMQ (reference sequence). This CDR3 reads CASSLGGAEAFF. The CDR3 nucleotides are TGTGCCAGCAGCCTCGGGGGTGCTGAAGCTTTCTTT.

The CDR3 sequence: CASSSGQLPGNTIYF. The CDR3 region has the DNA TGTGCCAGCAGTAGCGGACAGCTCCCGGGAAACACCATATATTTT. The chain is built from TRBV25-1 and TRBJ1-3, with D maybe TRBD1 (6 bases). Germline-derived CDR1 and CDR2 are MGHDK and SYGVNS. Trimming removed 5 bases from V and 4 bases from J, with 15 bases in between. CDR3 size: 15 residues.

The chain joins TRBV9 to TRBJ2-5; D remains unclear. The germline V gene has CDR1 SGDLS and CDR2 YYNGEE. V was pared by 0 bases and J by 2 bases, with 11 bases between. This CDR3 region has 15 residues. CDR3 bases: TGTGCCAGCAGCGTAGGGTGGCTACCACAAGAGACCCAGTACTTC. It specifies CASSVGWLPQETQYF. The full variable domain, with the rest looked up from reference TRBV9 and TRBJ2-5, is DSGVTQTPKHLITATGQRVTLRCSPRSGDLSVYWYQQSLDQGLQFLIQYYNGEERAKGNILERFSAQQFPDLHSELNLSSLELGDSALYFCASSVGWLPQETQYFGPGTRLLVL.

The chain links TRBV19 to TRBJ2-7, with D possibly matching TRBD2 (5 bases). The CDR3 consists of 14 residues. V shed 5 bases and J shed 0 bases, with 11 bases lying between them. In germline, CDR1 is LNHDA, CDR2 SQIVND (reference sequence). CDR3 amino acids: CASSRRAASYEQYF. In nucleotides, the CDR3 is TGTGCCAGTAGTCGGCGGGCAGCCTCCTACGAGCAGTACTTC.

The chain carries TRBV1 and TRBJ1-5. TRBV1 represents a pseudogene. CDR3 size: 17 residues. For the CDR3, the DNA is TGCACCAGCAGCCCGGGCCGGGCCTCGTATAGCAATCAGCCCCAGCATTTT. Amino acid sequence: CTSSPGRASYSNQPQHF.

The rearrangement joins TRBV7-8 to TRBJ2-2, with D possibly being TRBD1 (9 bases). Germline loops: CDR1 SGHVS, CDR2 FQNEAQ. CDR3 size: 15 residues. CDR3 in amino acids: CAHRGREELTGELFF. CDR3 DNA: TGTGCACACAGGGGGCGGGAGGAGCTCACCGGGGAGCTGTTTTTT.

This chain connects TRBV13 to TRBJ2-7, with D tentatively TRBD1 (5 bases). V shed 9 bases and J shed 4 bases, with 13 bases lying between them. In germline, CDR1 is PRHDT, CDR2 FYEKMQ (reference sequence). This CDR3 contains 12 residues. The CDR3 is CASGNQGYEQYF. In DNA form, the CDR3 reads TGTGCCAGTGGGAATCAGGGATACGAGCAGTACTTC.

This clone was recorded only once. The rearrangement uses TRBV18 and TRBJ2-2; D possibly matches TRBD1 or TRBD2 (6 bases each). Germline loops: CDR1 KGHSH, CDR2 LQKENI. V was pared by 6 bases and J by 3 bases, with 17 bases between. The CDR3 is 16 amino acids. The CDR3 here is CASSPTPGEDTGELFF. The DNA for the CDR3 is TGTGCCAGCTCTCCTACCCCAGGGGAGGACACCGGGGAGCTGTTTTTT.

The chain joins TRBV30 to TRBJ2-3; D is tentatively TRBD1 or TRBD2 (5 bases each). CDR3 length: 13 residues. Deletions cut 3 bases from V and 3 bases from J, with 10 bases between. Germline V gives CDR1 GTSNPN, CDR2 SVGIG (reference sequence). CDR3 sequence (DNA): TGTGCCTGGAGGGGACGAGCGACAGATACGCAGTATTTT. Translation: CAWRGRATDTQYF. The variable domain in full, with the rest retrieved from reference TRBV30 and TRBJ2-3, is SQTIHQWPATLVQPVGSPLSLECTVEGTSNPNLYWYRQAAGRGLQLLFYSVGIGQISSEVPQNLSASRPQDRQFILSSKKLLLSDSGFYLCAWRGRATDTQYFGPGTRLTVL.

V and J are TRBV5-6 and TRBJ2-7, with 10 bases that match TRBD2. CDR1 and CDR2 (germline): SGHDT, YYEEEE. The J segment lost 1 base and the V segment lost 3 bases, leaving 7 bases of the junction unmatched. This CDR3 region has 16 residues. The CDR3 here is CASSWLAGETSYEQYF. The CDR3 nucleotides read TGTGCCAGCAGCTGGCTAGCGGGGGAGACTTCCTACGAGCAGTACTTC.

The chain combines TRBV4-1 with TRBJ2-7; 7 bases line up with TRBD2. With V trimmed by 2 bases and J by 4 bases, 5 bases remained unmatched. The CDR3 length is 14 residues. The germline V gene encodes CDR1 MGHRA and CDR2 YSYEKL. CDR3 region: CASSQTASGYEQYF. For the CDR3, the DNA is TGCGCCAGCAGCCAAACGGCTAGCGGTTACGAGCAGTACTTC.

The chain carries TRBV5-4 and TRBJ2-1; possibly TRBD1 or TRBD2 for D (7 bases each). The length of the CDR3 is 13 residues. The germline V gene has CDR1 SGHNT and CDR2 YYREEE (reference sequence). The V and J ends lost 7 bases and 9 bases respectively, with 17 bases between them. For the CDR3, the DNA is TGTGCCAGCGGGGAGGGGGCTTCGAGTGAGCAGTTCTTC. Protein product: CASGEGASSEQFF. Supplemented by reference TRBV5-4 and TRBJ2-1, the full variable domain reads ETGVTQSPTHLIKTRGQQVTLRCSSQSGHNTVSWYQQALGQGPQFIFQYYREEENGRGNFPPRFSGLQFPNYSSELNVNALELDDSALYLCASGEGASSEQFFGPGTRLTVL.

The J gene is TRBJ2-3, the V gene TRBV2, with D uncertain. The germline gives CDR1 SNHLY, CDR2 FYNNEI. The length of the CDR3 is 13 residues. V gave up 9 bases and J gave up 2 bases, with 12 bases separating them. The CDR3 region has the DNA TGTGCCAGACAAGTCCCTAACACAGATACGCAGTATTTT. It yields the protein CARQVPNTDTQYF. Combining the CDR3 with reference TRBV2 and TRBJ2-3 gives the whole variable domain EPEVTQTPSHQVTQMGQEVILRCVPISNHLYFYWYRQILGQKVEFLVSFYNNEISEKSEIFDDQFSVERPDGSNFTLKIRSTKLEDSAMYFCARQVPNTDTQYFGPGTRLTVL.

The V gene is TRBV4-1, the J gene TRBJ2-5; a weak D match, TRBD2 (5 bases). Trimming cost V 0 bases and J 0 bases, with 17 bases left between them. The CDR3 sequence is 18 residues long. CDR1 and CDR2 (germline): MGHRA, YSYEKL. The CDR3 loop reads CASSQEAPGGQYQETQYF. CDR3 DNA sequence: TGCGCCAGCAGCCAAGAGGCGCCCGGCGGGCAGTACCAAGAGACCCAGTACTTC.

V usage is TRBV12-2 and J usage is TRBJ2-3; the table's D call, TRBD2, has no DNA check behind it. TRBV12-2 is described as a pseudogene. The CDR3 consists of 17 residues. CDR3 amino acids: CASRLGEREWSADTQYF. The CDR3 DNA sequence: TGTGCAAGTCGCTTAGGAGAGCGGGAGTGGTCGGCAGATACGCAGTATTTT.

The chain joins TRBV9 to TRBJ2-1; 7 bases are shared with TRBD2. Unmatched junction bases numbered 4, after V lost 0 bases and J lost 10 bases. Germline loops: CDR1 SGDLS, CDR2 YYNGEE. The CDR3 extends over 13 amino acids. The CDR3 loop reads CASSVDQGGEQFF. The CDR3 DNA is TGTGCCAGCAGCGTAGACCAGGGAGGGGAGCAGTTCTTC.

This chain uses TRBV4-1 with TRBJ2-3; 8 bases map to TRBD2. Germline assignment: CDR1 MGHRA and CDR2 YSYEKL. J was trimmed by 6 bases and V by 0 bases; bases with no gene match: 8. The CDR3 consists of 16 residues. CDR3 sequence (DNA): TGCGCCAGCAGCCAAGATAGAGGACTAGCTGCGGATACGCAGTATTTT. Amino acids: CASSQDRGLAADTQYF.

This clone was observed once. The identical CDR3 is also encoded by other nucleotide sequences in the sample. The genes are TRBV11-2 and TRBJ2-1; D uncertain. Trimming shortened V by 5 bases and J by 9 bases, and 11 bases separated the two germline ends. The CDR3 spans 12 residues. CDR1 and CDR2 (germline): SGHAT, FQNNGV. CDR3 in DNA: TGTGCCAGCAGCCCCCCCTCGAGTGAGCAGTTCTTC. Its translation is CASSPPSSEQFF.

The chain combines TRBV11-2 with TRBJ2-7; 8 bases are shared with TRBD2. Germline lookup yields CDR1 SGHAT and CDR2 FQNNGV. V was clipped by 4 bases and J by 3 bases; unmatched bases: 8. The CDR3 runs 15 residues. CDR3 in amino acids: CASSSRTSRDYEQYF. The CDR3 bases are TGTGCCAGCAGCTCGCGGACTAGCAGGGACTACGAGCAGTACTTC.

The chain employs TRBV2 and TRBJ2-1; D uncertain. V lost 2 bases, J lost 6 bases, and 5 bases lay in between. CDR1 is SNHLY, CDR2 FYNNEI, per germline. This CDR3 contains 12 residues. This CDR3 reads CASSEIGNEQFF. CDR3 in DNA: TGTGCCAGCAGTGAAATTGGCAATGAGCAGTTCTTC.

The chain is built from TRBV19 and TRBJ1-4; D remains unclear. The CDR3 is made up of 18 amino acids. V lost 3 bases and J 0 bases, leaving 17 bases between the germline ends. CDR1 is LNHDA, CDR2 SQIVND, per germline (reference sequence). CDR3 residues: CASSIGSGIITTNEKLFF. CDR3 coding DNA: TGTGCCAGTAGTATCGGCTCCGGGATTATAACAACTAATGAAAAACTGTTTTTT.

The J gene is TRBJ1-1, the V gene TRBV2, with a weak D call TRBD1 (6 bases). V lost 6 bases to trimming and J lost 2 bases, with 22 bases between them. Per the germline V gene, CDR1 is SNHLY and CDR2 is FYNNEI. The CDR3 totals 17 residues. The CDR3 sequence is CASSDPGWTETNTEAFF. CDR3 nucleotide sequence: TGTGCCAGCAGCGATCCGGGTTGGACAGAGACCAACACTGAAGCTTTCTTT.

The chain recombines TRBV7-6 with TRBJ2-5; TRBD1 aligns across 7 bases. The CDR3 loop spans 18 amino acids. The trim removed 0 bases at V and 1 base at J, leaving 11 bases unmatched. The germline CDR1 and CDR2 sequences are SGHVS and FNYEAQ. The CDR3 DNA reads TGTGCCAGCAGCTTAGCGGGGTGGCAGGGGGTTCTCCAAGAGACCCAGTACTTC. Translation: CASSLAGWQGVLQETQYF.

The rearrangement joins TRBV6-5 to TRBJ1-1; D call uncertain. Germline CDR1 is MNHEY and CDR2 is SVGAGI. V shed 8 bases and J shed 1 base, with 14 bases lying between them. The CDR3 has 14 residues. The DNA for the CDR3 is TGTGCCAGCTGGACCGGTGGGGAGAACACTGAAGCTTTCTTT. Residues: CASWTGGENTEAFF.

Here the CDR3 DNA reads TGTGCCAGCAGTTCCGGAGCGGGAGTTAACGGCTTCGAGCAGTACTTC. Residues: CASSSGAGVNGFEQYF. The chain has TRBV5-6 and TRBJ2-7; 8 nucleotides align to TRBD2. J gave up 6 bases and V 5 bases, and 16 bases lay outside the gene matches. Germline V gives CDR1 SGHDT, CDR2 YYEEEE. The CDR3 totals 16 residues. The full variable domain, its missing parts supplied by reference TRBV5-6 and TRBJ2-7, is DAGVTQSPTHLIKTRGQQVTLRCSPKSGHDTVSWYQQALGQGPQFIFQYYEEEERQRGNFPDRFSGHQFPNYSSELNVNALLLGDSALYLCASSSGAGVNGFEQYFGPGTRLTVT.

The CDR3 reads CASSQDSSGRVEQYF. The CDR3 region has the DNA TGCGCCAGCAGCCAAGACTCTAGCGGGAGGGTCGAGCAGTACTTC. This chain connects TRBV4-3 to TRBJ2-7; 12 nucleotides align to TRBD2. Germline V lookup: CDR1 LGHNA, CDR2 YSLEER. The trim removed 0 bases at V and 6 bases at J, leaving 3 bases unmatched. This CDR3 spans 15 amino acids.

The chain links TRBV6-5 to TRBJ2-7, with D unresolved. The CDR3 covers 14 residues. The germline gives CDR1 MNHEY, CDR2 SVGAGI. Trimming took 2 bases from V and 2 from J, leaving 10 bases between them. In nucleotides, the CDR3 is TGTGCCAGCAGTTACGTGGGGATGGCCTACGAGCAGTACTTC. Amino acid sequence: CASSYVGMAYEQYF.

The chain uses TRBV7-3 and TRBJ2-7; no reliable D call. Per germline, CDR1 SGHTA and CDR2 FQGTGA. This CDR3 contains 15 residues. The germline V and J ends were trimmed by 2 bases and 0 bases, with 11 bases remaining between them. The CDR3 protein is CASSLSIGPSYEQYF. In nucleotides, the CDR3 is TGTGCCAGCAGCTTATCGATAGGACCCTCCTACGAGCAGTACTTC.

The chain employs TRBV4-1 and TRBJ1-2; D uncertain. In germline, CDR1 is MGHRA, CDR2 YSYEKL. Trimming took 1 base from V and 0 from J, leaving 6 bases between them. The CDR3 is made up of 14 amino acids. The CDR3 is CASSQGGPNYGYTF. In DNA form, the CDR3 reads TGCGCCAGCAGCCAAGGAGGTCCTAACTATGGCTACACCTTC.

This rearrangement joins TRBV2 to TRBJ2-3; TRBD1 agrees at 7 bases. Per the germline V gene, CDR1 is SNHLY and CDR2 is FYNNEI. Trimming took 4 bases from V and 0 from J; bases not matched to a gene: 4. The length of the CDR3 is 15 residues. DNA for the CDR3: TGTGCCAGCAGTGTTGGGACAGCTAGCACAGATACGCAGTATTTT. Protein sequence: CASSVGTASTDTQYF.

Points on this clone: Other DNA sequences within the sample encode an identical CDR3. The chain joins TRBV11-2 to TRBJ2-5; 9 bases agree with TRBD2. Germline V gene lookup returns CDR1 SGHAT and CDR2 FQNNGV. This CDR3 has 12 residues. After removal of 5 bases from V and 5 bases from J, the junction contained 0 bases not matched to a gene. For the CDR3, the DNA is TGTGCCAGCAGCGCGGGGGGGGAGACCCAGTACTTC. Translating gives CASSAGGETQYF.

The chain uses TRBV4-3 and TRBJ2-7; TRBD1 aligns across 7 bases. This CDR3 region has 15 residues. V dropped 1 base and J dropped 5; count of bases not matched to a gene: 8. Looked up from germline, CDR1 is LGHNA and CDR2 is YSLEER. CDR3 sequence: CASSQVPGGPHEQYF. For the CDR3, the DNA is TGCGCCAGCAGCCAAGTCCCAGGGGGTCCCCACGAGCAGTACTTC.